The rows below give T cell receptor beta chains drawn from one sample of a study of blood T cells in healthy people across ages. MiXCR, run by TCRdb on the 5' RACE reads, gives a single entry per CDR3 protein. The sample lists about 780,000 distinct CDR3 sequences, approximately 67% seen once, with roughly 25% in the top ten. What was sequenced was blood. The receptors stem from a man aged 25 to 40 in good health. Each CDR3 is given with its conserved first and last residue. Fields, in order: J gene, D gene, clone size, V gene, CDR3 protein, CDR3 DNA. The D gene is left open where the match is weak. Clone size is shown for a subset of rows, as once, few, many or a class of expanded clone.

>TRBJ1-2|NA|once|TRBV20-1
CSAGGRSYGYTF
TGCAGTGCTGGGGGCCGTTCGTATGGCTACACCTTC
>TRBJ2-7|NA|NA|TRBV3-1
CASSRSIGAGYGHLEQYF
TGTGCCAGCAGTCGAAGTATAGGAGCGGGCTATGGGCATCTCGAGCAGTACTTC
>TRBJ2-7|TRBD1|NA|TRBV4-3
CTSSQDDRGGEQYF
TGCACCAGCAGCCAAGACGACAGGGGGGGCGAGCAGTACTTC
>TRBJ2-1|NA|NA|TRBV15
CATSSLEVADEQFF
TGTGCCACCAGCAGCCTAGAGGTGGCGGATGAGCAGTTCTTC
>TRBJ1-4|NA|NA|TRBV10-3
CAISAEGATNEKLFF
TGTGCCATCAGTGCGGAGGGGGCAACTAATGAAAAACTGTTTTTT
>TRBJ2-3|TRBD2|once|TRBV20-1
CSAGYGTSGGPTDTQYF
TGCAGTGCTGGGTACGGGACTAGCGGGGGGCCCACAGATACGCAGTATTTT
>TRBJ1-2|TRBD1|NA|TRBV7-2
CASSLDGDRVSGYTF
TGTGCCAGCAGCTTAGATGGGGACAGGGTCTCTGGCTACACCTTC
>TRBJ2-6|NA|once|TRBV4-3
CASSQGSPGANVLTF
TGCGCCAGCAGCCAAGGGTCTCCAGGGGCCAACGTCCTGACTTTC
>TRBJ2-3|TRBD2|NA|TRBV13
CASSFPSGGQGDTQYF
TGTGCCAGCAGCTTTCCTAGCGGGGGCCAGGGAGATACGCAGTATTTT
>TRBJ2-5|TRBD2|few|TRBV7-2
CASSSFSGAVETQYF
TGTGCCAGCAGCTCCTTTAGCGGGGCTGTGGAGACCCAGTACTTC
>TRBJ1-2|NA|NA|TRBV29-1
CSDRANYGYTF
TGCAGCGACAGGGCTAACTATGGCTACACCTTC
>TRBJ1-1|NA|NA|TRBV4-3
CASSQDVGPNTEAFF
TGCGCCAGCAGCCAAGACGTGGGGCCAAACACTGAAGCTTTCTTT
>TRBJ2-7|TRBD2|few|TRBV20-1
CSAREPSGSFYEQYF
TGCAGTGCTAGAGAACCTAGCGGTAGTTTCTACGAGCAGTACTTC
>TRBJ1-2|NA|NA|TRBV29-1
CSVDTGLNYGYTF
TGCAGCGTTGATACAGGGTTAAACTATGGCTACACCTTC
>TRBJ2-3|NA|few|TRBV5-5
CASSLDTNTDTQYF
TGTGCCAGCAGCTTGGATACCAACACAGATACGCAGTATTTT
>TRBJ2-7|TRBD2|few|TRBV5-1
CASSLDGGNSYEQYF
TGCGCCAGCAGCTTGGACGGGGGGAACTCCTACGAGCAGTACTTC